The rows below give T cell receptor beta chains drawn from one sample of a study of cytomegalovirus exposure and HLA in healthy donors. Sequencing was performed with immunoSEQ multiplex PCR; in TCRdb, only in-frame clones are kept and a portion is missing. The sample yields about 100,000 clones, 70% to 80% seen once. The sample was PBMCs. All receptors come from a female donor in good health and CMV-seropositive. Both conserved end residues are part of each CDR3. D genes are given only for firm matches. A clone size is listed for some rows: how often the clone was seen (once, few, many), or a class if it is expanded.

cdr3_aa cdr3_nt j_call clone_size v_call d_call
CASTSSTGQAGRNQPQHF TGTGCCAGTACCTCGAGTACGGGACAGGCCGGTCGGAATCAGCCCCAGCATTTT TRBJ1-5 . TRBV19 TRBD1
CASSPLASGTDTQYF TGTGCCAGTAGTCCCTTAGCTAGCGGCACAGATACGCAGTATTTT TRBJ2-3 . TRBV19 .
CAWSVRGGNEQFF TGTGCCTGGAGTGTACGGGGGGGGAATGAGCAGTTCTTC TRBJ2-1 . TRBV30 TRBD2
CAWGPQGYEQFF TGTGCCTGGGGTCCCCAGGGCTATGAGCAGTTCTTC TRBJ2-1 . TRBV30 .
CASSKGGGFQETQYF TGTGCCAGCAGCAAAGGGGGGGGGTTCCAAGAGACCCAGTACTTC TRBJ2-5 . TRBV21-1 .
CASLSRDTQYF TGCGCCAGCCTTTCTAGAGATACGCAGTATTTT TRBJ2-3 . TRBV10-2 .
CASSYRDRVVEQYF TGCGCCAGCAGCTACCGGGACAGGGTGGTCGAGCAGTACTTC TRBJ2-7 . TRBV5-1 TRBD1
CASSPRGETQYF TGTGCCAGCAGCCCCCGGGGGGAGACCCAGTACTTC TRBJ2-5 . TRBV7-8 .
CASSRGARLADTQYF TGTGCCAGCAGCCGTGGGGCCCGGCTGGCAGATACGCAGTATTTT TRBJ2-3 . TRBV21-1 .
CASSFRLATDWGQETQYF TGTGCCAGCAGCTTCCGTCTAGCGACTGATTGGGGACAAGAGACCCAGTACTTC TRBJ2-5 . TRBV5-6 .
CATSRPRAQGDSQYF TGTGCCACCAGCAGGCCCCGTGCTCAGGGGGACAGTCAGTACTTC TRBJ2-4 once TRBV15 TRBD1
CASSNQRGGYEQYF TGTGCCAGCAGCAACCAGCGGGGAGGCTACGAGCAGTACTTC TRBJ2-7 . TRBV7-2 TRBD2
CASSDRDRISGNTIYF TGCGCCAGCAGTGACAGAGACAGAATCTCTGGAAACACCATATATTTT TRBJ1-3 . TRBV10-2 .
CASTSGLNYGYTF TGCGCCAGCACCTCGGGACTCAACTATGGCTACACCTTC TRBJ1-2 . TRBV10-1 .
CASSYGSDLAGGPSGEQFF TGTGCCAGCAGCTATGGGTCCGACCTAGCGGGAGGGCCCTCGGGTGAGCAGTTCTTC TRBJ2-1 . TRBV7-8 TRBD2
CASSDGTGADTQYF TGTGCCAGCAGTGACGGGACAGGGGCCGATACGCAGTATTTT TRBJ2-3 . TRBV6-4 TRBD1
CASKGGGNGNTQYF TGTGCCAGCAAAGGCGGGGGTAACGGGAATACGCAGTATTTT TRBJ2-3 . TRBV6-5 TRBD2
CASRGTGVNYGYTF TGTGCCAGCAGGGGGACAGGGGTTAACTATGGCTACACCTTC TRBJ1-2 . TRBV6-6 TRBD1
CAISGTGGTVGSSYNEQFF TGTGCCATCAGTGGGACGGGGGGGACAGTAGGTAGCTCCTACAATGAGCAGTTCTTC TRBJ2-1 . TRBV10-3 .
CASSWTGISWPNVLTF TGTGCCAGCAGTTGGACAGGGATCTCCTGGCCCAACGTCCTGACTTTC TRBJ2-6 once TRBV27 TRBD1
CASSLSPLPDTQYF TGTGCCAGCAGCCTAAGCCCTCTGCCAGATACGCAGTATTTT TRBJ2-3 . TRBV9 .
CAGAGGDEKLFF TGTGCCGGGGCAGGGGGTGATGAAAAACTGTTTTTT TRBJ1-4 few TRBV30 TRBD1
CASSLAPTGPGSNSPLHF TGCGCCAGCAGCTTGGCTCCGACAGGGCCCGGTAGTAATTCACCCCTCCACTTT TRBJ1-6 . TRBV5-1 TRBD1
CASSEGLAGFLDEQFF TGTGCCAGCAGCGAGGGACTAGCTGGTTTTTTGGATGAGCAGTTCTTC TRBJ2-1 . TRBV9 TRBD2
CASSYSTQALHF TGTGCCAGCAGTTACTCCACGCAGGCCCTCCACTTT TRBJ1-6 . TRBV6-6 .
CSALGRGGTDTQYF TGCAGCGCGCTCGGAAGGGGCGGCACAGATACGCAGTATTTT TRBJ2-3 . TRBV29-1 .
CASSASTYGYTF TGTGCCAGCAGCGCAAGCACCTATGGCTACACCTTC TRBJ1-2 . TRBV7-9 .
CASSLAGGGTDTQYF TGTGCCAGCAGTTTAGCGGGAGGAGGTACAGATACGCAGTATTTT TRBJ2-3 . TRBV6-4 TRBD2
CASSPITSGSTDTQYF TGTGCCAGCTCGCCCATAACTAGCGGGAGTACAGATACGCAGTATTTT TRBJ2-3 . TRBV18 TRBD2
CASNLRNQPQHF TGTGCCAGTAATTTGAGGAATCAGCCCCAGCATTTT TRBJ1-5 . TRBV19 .
CASRVSSGGPNVLTF TGTGCCAGCAGAGTTTCTAGCGGGGGTCCTAACGTCCTGACTTTC TRBJ2-6 . TRBV9 TRBD2
CASSPSGYMNTEAFF TGTGCCAGCAGCCCATCGGGATACATGAACACTGAAGCTTTCTTT TRBJ1-1 . TRBV5-5 .
CSVDTSGGYNEQFF TGCAGCGTGGATACTAGCGGGGGATACAATGAGCAGTTCTTC TRBJ2-1 . TRBV29-1 TRBD2
CASSERSGNTIYF TGTGCCAGCAGTGAGCGCTCTGGAAACACCATATATTTT TRBJ1-3 . TRBV6-1 .
CASSVGAGRGSDTQYF TGTGCCAGCAGCGTAGGGGCGGGCAGAGGTTCAGATACGCAGTATTTT TRBJ2-3 . TRBV9 .
CASSLLSLEQFF TGTGCCAGCAGCTTATTGAGTCTGGAGCAGTTCTTC TRBJ2-1 . TRBV7-2 .
CASSFTGGAGTEAFF TGTGCCAGCAGCTTCACAGGGGGCGCGGGCACTGAAGCTTTCTTT TRBJ1-1 . TRBV6-6 TRBD1
CASSPRGGETETQYF TGTGCCAGCAGTCCAAGGGGGGGGGAGACGGAGACCCAGTACTTC TRBJ2-5 few TRBV7-9 .
CASSSTTYGQPQETQYF TGTGCCAGCAGCTCGACCACCTATGGGCAGCCCCAAGAGACCCAGTACTTC TRBJ2-5 . TRBV5-5 .
CASSYGGWDTEAFF TGCGCCAGCAGCTACGGGGGGTGGGACACTGAAGCTTTCTTT TRBJ1-1 . TRBV4-3 .
CASRPSENNEQFF TGCGCCAGCCGGCCTAGCGAGAACAATGAGCAGTTCTTC TRBJ2-1 . TRBV5-1 .
CASSRRQGSTEAFF TGTGCCAGCAGCCGCAGACAGGGGAGCACTGAAGCTTTCTTT TRBJ1-1 . TRBV11-2 TRBD1
CATDRFSSGNTIYF TGTGCCACCGACAGGTTCTCCTCTGGAAACACCATATATTTT TRBJ1-3 . TRBV7-9 .
CAWGAGRNQPQHF TGTGCCTGGGGGGCAGGGAGGAATCAGCCCCAGCATTTT TRBJ1-5 . TRBV30 .